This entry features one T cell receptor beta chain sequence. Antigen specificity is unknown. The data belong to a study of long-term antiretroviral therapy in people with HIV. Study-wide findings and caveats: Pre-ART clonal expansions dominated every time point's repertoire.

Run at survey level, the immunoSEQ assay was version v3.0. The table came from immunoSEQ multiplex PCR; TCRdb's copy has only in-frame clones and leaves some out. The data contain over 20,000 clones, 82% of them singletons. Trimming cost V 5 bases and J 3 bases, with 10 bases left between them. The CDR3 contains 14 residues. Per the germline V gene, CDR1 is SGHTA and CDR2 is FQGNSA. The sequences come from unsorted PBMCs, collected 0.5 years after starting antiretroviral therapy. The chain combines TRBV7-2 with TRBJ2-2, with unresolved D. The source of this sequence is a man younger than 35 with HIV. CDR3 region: CASSQLLDTGELFF. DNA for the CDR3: TGTGCCAGCAGCCAATTACTGGACACCGGGGAGCTGTTTTTT.